This TCR beta chain originates from a study of blood T cells in healthy people across ages. The CDR3 contains 10 residues. CDR1 is MNHEY, CDR2 SVGAGI, per germline. Trimming removed 9 bases from V and 1 base from J, with 3 bases in between. Samples each yielded at least 5 micrograms of total RNA. It was with a sample-barcoded 5' primer and a J-beta primer mix that a second PCR of about 7 to 12 cycles was run. Sequencing yielded, for each sample, at least 3 million paired-end reads carrying CDR3. Each CDR3 protein is one row after TCRdb ran MiXCR on the 5' RACE reads. The table records hundreds of thousands of distinct CDR3 sequences, around 26% of them present only once. General observations from the study: Unsorted PBMCs prevented conclusive naive versus antigen-experienced comparison. Older age went with lower TCR beta diversity per million T cells, in a roughly linear way.

This clonotype has at least ten counts. Its target is unknown. V gene TRBV6-5 combines with J gene TRBJ1-1; D gene ambiguous. This sequence originates from an elderly woman in good health. The source material was blood. The CDR3 spells CASGNTEAFF. DNA of the CDR3: TGTGCCAGTGGGAACACTGAAGCTTTCTTT.